What follows is one TCR beta chain and its context. This specimen comes from a study of blood T cell repertoires in COVID-19. The overall study: Specimens from acute and convalescent COVID-19 originated in the United States, Italy and Spain. PBMCs, B-cell-depleted T cells, or T cells were the source of the cDNA or gDNA that made up the material.

How the authors handled the data: Reference gene primer amplification in the assay estimated nucleated cell counts. The assay was immunoSEQ multiplex PCR, and TCRdb's table has in-frame clones only and misses some. Clone size and V and J calls were adopted from that table, with D and trimming inferred from the DNA. The sample holds about 78,000 clones, about 89% seen once. The CDR3 loop spans 15 amino acids. V was pared by 9 bases and J by 2 bases, with 8 bases of the junction left unmatched. Germline lookup yields CDR1 KGHDR and CDR2 SFDVKD. The V and J genes are TRBV24-1 and TRBJ1-4, with 7 bases lining up with TRBD1. The sample consisted of peripheral blood. This clonotype was sampled from a man aged 50 or older with active or convalescent COVID-19. Here the CDR3 reads CATPDREGTNEKLFF. CDR3 coding DNA: TGTGCCACCCCTGACAGGGAAGGGACTAATGAAAAACTGTTTTTT.